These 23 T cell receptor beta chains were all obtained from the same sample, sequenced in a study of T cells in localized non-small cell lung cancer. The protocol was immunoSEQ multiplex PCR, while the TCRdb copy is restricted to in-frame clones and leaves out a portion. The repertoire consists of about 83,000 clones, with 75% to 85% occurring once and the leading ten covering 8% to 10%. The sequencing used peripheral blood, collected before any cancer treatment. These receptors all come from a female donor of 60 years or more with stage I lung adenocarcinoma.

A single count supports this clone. In DNA, the CDR3 is TGTGCCAGTAGTATAGTGTCCCCGGTGATTCAGTTCTTC. It is translated as CASSIVSPVIQFF. The chain is built from TRBV19 and TRBJ2-1; D gene ambiguous. Germline values: CDR1 LNHDA, CDR2 SQIVND (reference sequence). Trimming stripped 1 base from V and 13 bases from J, with 14 bases between. The CDR3 runs to 13 residues. The variable domain in full, with the rest retrieved from reference TRBV19 and TRBJ2-1, is DGGITQSPKYLFRKEGQNVTLSCEQNLNHDAMYWYRQDPGQGLRLIYYSQIVNDFQKGDIAEGYSVSREKKESFPLTVTSAQKNPTAFYLCASSIVSPVIQFFGPGTRLTVL.

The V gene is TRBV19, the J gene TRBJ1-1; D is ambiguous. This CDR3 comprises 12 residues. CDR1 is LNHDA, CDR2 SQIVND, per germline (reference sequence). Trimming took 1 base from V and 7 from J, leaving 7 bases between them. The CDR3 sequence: CASSIAPFEAFF. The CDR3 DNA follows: TGTGCCAGTAGTATAGCGCCATTTGAAGCTTTCTTT.

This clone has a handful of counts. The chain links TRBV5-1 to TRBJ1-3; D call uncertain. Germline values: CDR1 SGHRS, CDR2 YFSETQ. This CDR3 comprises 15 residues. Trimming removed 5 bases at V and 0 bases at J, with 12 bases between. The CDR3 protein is CASRRDGDSGNTIYF. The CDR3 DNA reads TGCGCCAGCAGACGCGATGGAGACTCTGGAAACACCATATATTTT.

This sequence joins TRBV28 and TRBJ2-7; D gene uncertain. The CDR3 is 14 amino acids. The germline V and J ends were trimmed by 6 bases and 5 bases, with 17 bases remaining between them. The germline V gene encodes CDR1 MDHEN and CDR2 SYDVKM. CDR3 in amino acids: CASSPEGTWDEQYF. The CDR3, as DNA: TGTGCCAGCAGCCCAGAAGGAACCTGGGACGAGCAGTACTTC.

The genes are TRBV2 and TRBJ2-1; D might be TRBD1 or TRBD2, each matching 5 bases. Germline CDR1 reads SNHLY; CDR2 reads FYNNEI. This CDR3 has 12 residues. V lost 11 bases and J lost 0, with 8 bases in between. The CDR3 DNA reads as TGTGCCCAAGGGACCTCCTACAATGAGCAGTTCTTC. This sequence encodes CAQGTSYNEQFF.

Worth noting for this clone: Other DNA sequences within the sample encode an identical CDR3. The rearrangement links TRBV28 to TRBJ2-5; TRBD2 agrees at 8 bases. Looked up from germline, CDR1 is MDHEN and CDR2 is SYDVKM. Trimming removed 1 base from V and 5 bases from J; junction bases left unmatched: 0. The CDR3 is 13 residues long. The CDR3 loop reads CASSLSGGETQYF. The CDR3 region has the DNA TGTGCCAGCAGTTTATCGGGAGGGGAGACCCAGTACTTC. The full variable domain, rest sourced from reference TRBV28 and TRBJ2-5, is DVKVTQSSRYLVKRTGEKVFLECVQDMDHENMFWYRQDPGLGLRLIYFSYDVKMKEKGDIPEGYSVSREKKERFSLILESASTNQTSMYLCASSLSGGETQYFGPGTRLLVL.

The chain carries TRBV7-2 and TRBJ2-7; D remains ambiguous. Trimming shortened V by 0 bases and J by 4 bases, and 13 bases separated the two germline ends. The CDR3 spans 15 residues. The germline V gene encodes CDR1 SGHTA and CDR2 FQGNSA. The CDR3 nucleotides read TGTGCCAGCAGCTTAGCGCCCGAAAGCGTTTACGAGCAGTACTTC. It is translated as CASSLAPESVYEQYF. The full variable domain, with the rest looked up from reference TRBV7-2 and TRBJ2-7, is GAGVSQSPSNKVTEKGKDVELRCDPISGHTALYWYRQSLGQGLEFLIYFQGNSAPDKSGLPSDRFSAERTGGSVSTLTIQRTQQEDSAVYLCASSLAPESVYEQYFGPGTRLTVT.

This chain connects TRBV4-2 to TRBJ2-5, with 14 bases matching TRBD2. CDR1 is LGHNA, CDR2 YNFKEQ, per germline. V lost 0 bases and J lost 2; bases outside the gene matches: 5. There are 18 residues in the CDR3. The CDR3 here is CASSQDLGLAGGQETQYF. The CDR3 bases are TGTGCCAGCAGCCAAGATCTTGGACTAGCGGGGGGTCAAGAGACCCAGTACTTC.

The CDR3 loop reads CASSMTGVGTEAFF. CDR3 bases: TGTGCCAGTAGTATGACAGGGGTTGGCACTGAAGCTTTCTTT. The rearrangement joins TRBV19 to TRBJ1-1, with TRBD1 identical over 8 bases. Germline V gene sequence: CDR1 LNHDA, CDR2 SQIVND (reference sequence). J was trimmed by 4 bases and V by 3 bases; bases with no gene match: 4. The CDR3 has 14 residues.

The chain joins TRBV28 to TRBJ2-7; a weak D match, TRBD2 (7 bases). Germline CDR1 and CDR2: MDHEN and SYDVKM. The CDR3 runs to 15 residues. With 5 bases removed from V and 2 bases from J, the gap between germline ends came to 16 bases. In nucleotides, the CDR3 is TGTGCCAGCAGTGTCACGGGGGGCGAGGCCTACGAGCAGTACTTC. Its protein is CASSVTGGEAYEQYF.

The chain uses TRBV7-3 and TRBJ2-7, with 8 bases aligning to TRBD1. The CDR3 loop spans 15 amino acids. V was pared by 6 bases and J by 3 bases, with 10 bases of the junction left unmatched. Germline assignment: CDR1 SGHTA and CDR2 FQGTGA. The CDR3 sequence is CASRRGQGGFYEQYF. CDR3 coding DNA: TGTGCCAGCAGACGCGGACAGGGAGGCTTCTACGAGCAGTACTTC.

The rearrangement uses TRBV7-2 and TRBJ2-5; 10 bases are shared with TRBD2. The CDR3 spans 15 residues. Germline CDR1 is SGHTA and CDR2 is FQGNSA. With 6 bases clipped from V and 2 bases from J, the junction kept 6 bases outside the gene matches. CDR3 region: CASRRSGGAQETQYF. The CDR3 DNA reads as TGTGCCAGCAGACGAAGCGGGGGGGCTCAAGAGACCCAGTACTTC.

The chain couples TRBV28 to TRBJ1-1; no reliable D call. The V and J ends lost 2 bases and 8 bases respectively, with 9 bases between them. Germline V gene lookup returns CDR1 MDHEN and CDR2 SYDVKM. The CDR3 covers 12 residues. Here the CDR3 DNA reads TGTGCCAGCAGTTTAGGTTCAGGCGAAGCTTTCTTT. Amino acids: CASSLGSGEAFF.

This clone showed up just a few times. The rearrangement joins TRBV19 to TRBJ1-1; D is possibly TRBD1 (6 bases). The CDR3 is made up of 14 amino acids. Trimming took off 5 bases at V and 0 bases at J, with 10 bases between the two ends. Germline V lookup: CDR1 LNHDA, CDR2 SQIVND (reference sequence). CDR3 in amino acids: CASSGGTLNTEAFF. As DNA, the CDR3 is TGTGCCAGTAGTGGAGGGACACTGAACACTGAAGCTTTCTTT.

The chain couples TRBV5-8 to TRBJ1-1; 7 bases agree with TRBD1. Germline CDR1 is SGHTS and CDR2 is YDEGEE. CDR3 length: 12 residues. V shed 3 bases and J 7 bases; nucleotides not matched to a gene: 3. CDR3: CASSYRTGEAFF. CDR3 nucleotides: TGTGCCAGCAGCTATAGGACAGGTGAAGCTTTCTTT.

This CDR3 reads CASSVTGAPNTEAFF. CDR3 DNA sequence: TGTGCCAGCAGCGTTACAGGGGCTCCGAACACTGAAGCTTTCTTT. The chain carries TRBV9 and TRBJ1-1; 7 nucleotides match TRBD1. Germline values: CDR1 SGDLS, CDR2 YYNGEE. J gave up 1 base and V 2 bases, and 5 bases lay outside the gene matches. This CDR3 is 15 amino acids long.

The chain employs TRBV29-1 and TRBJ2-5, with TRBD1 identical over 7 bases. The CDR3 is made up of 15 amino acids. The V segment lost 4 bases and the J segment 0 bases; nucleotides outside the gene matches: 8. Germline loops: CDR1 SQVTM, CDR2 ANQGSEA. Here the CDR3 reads CSVVLGGTHQETQYF. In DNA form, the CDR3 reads TGCAGCGTTGTCTTAGGGGGCACCCACCAAGAGACCCAGTACTTC.

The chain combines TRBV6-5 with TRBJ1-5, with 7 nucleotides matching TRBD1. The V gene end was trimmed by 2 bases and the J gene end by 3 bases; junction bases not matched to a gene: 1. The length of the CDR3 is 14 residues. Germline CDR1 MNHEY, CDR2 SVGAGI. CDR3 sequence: CASSYRGHNQPQHF. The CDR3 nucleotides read TGTGCCAGCAGTTACAGGGGGCACAATCAGCCCCAGCATTTT.

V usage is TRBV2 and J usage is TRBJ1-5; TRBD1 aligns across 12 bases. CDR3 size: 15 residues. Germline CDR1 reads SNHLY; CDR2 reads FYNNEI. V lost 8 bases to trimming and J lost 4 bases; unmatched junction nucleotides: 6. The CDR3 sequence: CASARDRGRNQPQHF. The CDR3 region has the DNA TGTGCCAGCGCCCGGGACAGGGGGCGAAATCAGCCCCAGCATTTT.

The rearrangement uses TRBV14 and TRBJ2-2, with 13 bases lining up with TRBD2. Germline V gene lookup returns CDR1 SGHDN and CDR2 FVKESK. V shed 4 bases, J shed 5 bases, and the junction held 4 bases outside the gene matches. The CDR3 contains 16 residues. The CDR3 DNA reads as TGTGCCAGCAGCCTACGACTAGCGGGAGGTACCGGGGAGCTGTTTTTT. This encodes CASSLRLAGGTGELFF.

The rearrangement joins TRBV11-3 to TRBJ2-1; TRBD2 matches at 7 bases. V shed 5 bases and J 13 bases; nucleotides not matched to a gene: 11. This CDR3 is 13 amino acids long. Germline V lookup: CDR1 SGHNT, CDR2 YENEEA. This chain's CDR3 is CASSPWRTSVQFF. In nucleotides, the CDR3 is TGTGCCAGCAGCCCCTGGCGGACTAGTGTACAGTTCTTC.

In nucleotides, the CDR3 is TGTGCCAGCAGCACTCTCGGACAGACCCCCACAGATACGCAGTATTTT. Its protein product is CASSTLGQTPTDTQYF. This sequence joins TRBV7-2 and TRBJ2-3; tentatively, D is TRBD1 (6 bases). CDR1 and CDR2 from the germline V gene are SGHTA and FQGNSA. With 5 bases removed from V and 2 bases from J, the gap between germline ends came to 17 bases. This CDR3 comprises 16 residues.

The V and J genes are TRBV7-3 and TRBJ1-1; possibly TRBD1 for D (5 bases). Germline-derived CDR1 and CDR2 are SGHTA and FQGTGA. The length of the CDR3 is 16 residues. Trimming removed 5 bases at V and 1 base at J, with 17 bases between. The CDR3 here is CASSKGARGSNTEAFF. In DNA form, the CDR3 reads TGTGCCAGCAGCAAAGGGGCAAGAGGGTCGAACACTGAAGCTTTCTTT.